This TCR beta chain was sequenced in a study of shared clonotypes between healthy human individuals. V was pared by 4 bases and J by 0 bases, with 10 bases between. The CDR3 extends over 15 amino acids. Germline V lookup: CDR1 SGHRS, CDR2 YFSETQ. Libraries were prepared by immunoSEQ multiplex PCR; TCRdb keeps only in-frame clonotypes and omits some of them. In the table there are roughly 1 million clones, approximately 72% of which are singletons. The chain uses TRBV5-1 and TRBJ2-2, with unresolved D. This TCR was sampled from a young man in good health. The sample taken for sequencing was memory CD4+ T cells sorted from blood. The subset was: CD45RA-negative fraction. This CDR3 reads CASSRSTANTGELFF. The CDR3 DNA follows: TGCGCCAGCAGCCGCTCGACTGCGAACACCGGGGAGCTGTTTTTT.